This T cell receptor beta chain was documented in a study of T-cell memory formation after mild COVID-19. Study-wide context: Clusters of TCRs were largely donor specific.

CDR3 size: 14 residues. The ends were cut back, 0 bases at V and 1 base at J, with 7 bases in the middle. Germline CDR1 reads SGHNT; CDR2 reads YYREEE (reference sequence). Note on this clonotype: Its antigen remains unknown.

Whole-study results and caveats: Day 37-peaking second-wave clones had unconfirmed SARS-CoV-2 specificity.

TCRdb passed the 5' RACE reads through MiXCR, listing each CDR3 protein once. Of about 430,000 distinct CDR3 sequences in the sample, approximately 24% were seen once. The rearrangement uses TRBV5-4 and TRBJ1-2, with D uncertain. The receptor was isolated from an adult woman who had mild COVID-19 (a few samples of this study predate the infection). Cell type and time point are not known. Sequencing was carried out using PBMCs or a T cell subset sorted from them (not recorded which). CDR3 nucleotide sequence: TGTGCCAGCAGCTTGGTGTCCAGTAACTATGGCTACACCTTC. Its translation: CASSLVSSNYGYTF. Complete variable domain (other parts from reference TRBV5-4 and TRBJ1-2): ETGVTQSPTHLIKTRGQQVTLRCSSQSGHNTVSWYQQALGQGPQFIFQYYREEENGRGNFPPRFSGLQFPNYSSELNVNALELDDSALYLCASSLVSSNYGYTFGSGTRLTVV.